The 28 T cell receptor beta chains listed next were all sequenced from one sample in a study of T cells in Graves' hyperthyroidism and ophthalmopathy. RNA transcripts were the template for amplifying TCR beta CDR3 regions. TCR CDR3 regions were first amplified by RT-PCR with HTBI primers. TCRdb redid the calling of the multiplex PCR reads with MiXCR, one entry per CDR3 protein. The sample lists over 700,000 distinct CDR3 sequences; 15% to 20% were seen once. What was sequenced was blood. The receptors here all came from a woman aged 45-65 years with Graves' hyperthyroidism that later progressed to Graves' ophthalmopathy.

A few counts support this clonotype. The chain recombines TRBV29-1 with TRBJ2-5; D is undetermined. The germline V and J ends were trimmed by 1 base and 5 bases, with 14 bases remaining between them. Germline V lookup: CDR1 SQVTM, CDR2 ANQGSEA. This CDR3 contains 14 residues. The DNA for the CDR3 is TGCAGCGTTGAAGTTCCCAGCCTGTGGGAGACCCAGTACTTC. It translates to CSVEVPSLWETQYF.

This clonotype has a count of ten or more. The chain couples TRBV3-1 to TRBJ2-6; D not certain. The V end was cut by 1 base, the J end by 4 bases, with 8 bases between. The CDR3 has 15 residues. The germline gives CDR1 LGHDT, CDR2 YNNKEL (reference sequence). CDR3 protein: CASSQVMSGANVLTF. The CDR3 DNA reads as TGTGCCAGCAGCCAAGTGATGTCCGGGGCCAACGTCCTGACTTTC.

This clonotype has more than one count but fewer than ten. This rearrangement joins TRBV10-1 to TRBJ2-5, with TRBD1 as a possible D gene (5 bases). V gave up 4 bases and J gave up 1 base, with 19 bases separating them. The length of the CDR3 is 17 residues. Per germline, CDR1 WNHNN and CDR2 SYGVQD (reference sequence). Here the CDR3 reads CASSGTPGHLSQETQYF. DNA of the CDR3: TGCGCCAGCAGTGGGACACCGGGCCACTTATCCCAAGAGACCCAGTACTTC.

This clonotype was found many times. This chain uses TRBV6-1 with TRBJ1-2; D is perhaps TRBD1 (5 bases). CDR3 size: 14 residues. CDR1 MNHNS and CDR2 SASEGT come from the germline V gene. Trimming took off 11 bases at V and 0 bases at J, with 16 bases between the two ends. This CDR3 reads CAGGSGEANYGYTF. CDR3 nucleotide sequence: TGTGCCGGAGGCTCGGGGGAAGCTAACTATGGCTACACCTTC.

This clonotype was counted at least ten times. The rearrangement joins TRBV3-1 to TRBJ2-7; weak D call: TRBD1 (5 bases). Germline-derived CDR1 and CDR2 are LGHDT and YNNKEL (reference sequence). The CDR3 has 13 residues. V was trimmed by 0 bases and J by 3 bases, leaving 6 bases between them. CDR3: CASSQEQDYEQYF. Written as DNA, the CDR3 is TGTGCCAGCAGCCAAGAACAGGACTACGAGCAGTACTTC.

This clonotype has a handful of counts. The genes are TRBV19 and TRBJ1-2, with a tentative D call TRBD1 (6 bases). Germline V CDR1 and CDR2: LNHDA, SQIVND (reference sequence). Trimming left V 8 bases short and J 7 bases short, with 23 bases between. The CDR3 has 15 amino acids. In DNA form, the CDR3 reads TGTGCCAGTCGAGGCCGGGGGGGCGCCTTTTTTGGCTACACCTTC. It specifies CASRGRGGAFFGYTF.

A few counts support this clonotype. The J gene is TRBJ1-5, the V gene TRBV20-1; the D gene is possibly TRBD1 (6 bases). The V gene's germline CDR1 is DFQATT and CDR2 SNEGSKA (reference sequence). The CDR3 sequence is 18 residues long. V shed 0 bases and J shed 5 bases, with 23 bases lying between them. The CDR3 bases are TGCAGTGCTAGAGATCGGAGTGTGGGGGCCCCGGCATATCAGCCCCAGCATTTT. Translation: CSARDRSVGAPAYQPQHF.

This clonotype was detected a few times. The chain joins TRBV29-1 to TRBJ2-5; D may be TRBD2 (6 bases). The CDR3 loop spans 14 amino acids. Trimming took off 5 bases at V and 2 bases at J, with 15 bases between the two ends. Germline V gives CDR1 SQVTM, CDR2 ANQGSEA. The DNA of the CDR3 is TGCAGCGTTAGTTGGAGGGGAGGTCAAGAGACCCAGTACTTC. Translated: CSVSWRGGQETQYF.

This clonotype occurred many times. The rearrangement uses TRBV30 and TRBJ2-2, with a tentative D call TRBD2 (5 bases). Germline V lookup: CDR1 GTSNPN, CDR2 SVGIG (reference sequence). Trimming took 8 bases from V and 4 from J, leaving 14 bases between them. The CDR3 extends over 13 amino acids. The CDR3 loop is CAHHGVGTGELFF. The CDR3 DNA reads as TGTGCCCACCACGGGGTGGGCACCGGGGAGCTGTTTTTT.

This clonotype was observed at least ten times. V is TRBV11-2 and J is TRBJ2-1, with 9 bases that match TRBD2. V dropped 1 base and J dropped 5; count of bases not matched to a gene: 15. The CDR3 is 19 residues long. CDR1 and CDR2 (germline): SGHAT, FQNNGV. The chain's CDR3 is CASSLVGYGLASRDNEQFF. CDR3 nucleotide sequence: TGTGCCAGCAGCTTAGTCGGGTACGGACTAGCGAGTCGAGACAATGAGCAGTTCTTC.

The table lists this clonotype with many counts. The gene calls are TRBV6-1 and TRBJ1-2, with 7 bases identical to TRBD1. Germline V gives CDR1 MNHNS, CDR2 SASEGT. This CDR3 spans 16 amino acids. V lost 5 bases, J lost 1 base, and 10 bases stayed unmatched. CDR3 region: CASSSPRQGSNYGYTF. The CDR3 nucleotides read TGTGCCAGCAGTTCCCCTCGACAGGGAAGTAACTATGGCTACACCTTC.

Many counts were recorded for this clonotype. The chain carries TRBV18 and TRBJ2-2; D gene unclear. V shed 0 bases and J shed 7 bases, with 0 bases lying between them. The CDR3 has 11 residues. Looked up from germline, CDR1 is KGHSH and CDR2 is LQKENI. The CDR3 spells CASSPPGELFF. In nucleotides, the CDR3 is TGTGCCAGCTCACCACCCGGGGAGCTGTTTTTT.

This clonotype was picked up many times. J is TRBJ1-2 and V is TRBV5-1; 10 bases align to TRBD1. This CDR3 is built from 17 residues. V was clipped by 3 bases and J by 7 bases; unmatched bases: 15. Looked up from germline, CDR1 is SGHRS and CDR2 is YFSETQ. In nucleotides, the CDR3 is TGCGCCAGCAGCTCCGACAGACAGGGGGCTTCCTTGCGTGGCTACACCTTC. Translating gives CASSSDRQGASLRGYTF.

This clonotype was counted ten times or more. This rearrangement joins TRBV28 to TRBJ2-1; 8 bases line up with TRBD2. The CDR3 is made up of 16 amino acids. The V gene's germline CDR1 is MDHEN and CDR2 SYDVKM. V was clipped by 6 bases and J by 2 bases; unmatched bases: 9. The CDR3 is CASRPLLAVTYNEQFF. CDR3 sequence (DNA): TGTGCCAGCAGACCATTACTAGCGGTCACCTACAATGAGCAGTTCTTC.

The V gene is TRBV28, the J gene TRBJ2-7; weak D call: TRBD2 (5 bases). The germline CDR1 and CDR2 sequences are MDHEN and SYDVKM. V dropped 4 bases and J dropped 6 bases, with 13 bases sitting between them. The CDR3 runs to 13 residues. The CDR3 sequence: CASSSAGHSEQYF. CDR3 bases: TGTGCCAGCAGTTCTGCGGGTCATAGCGAGCAGTACTTC.

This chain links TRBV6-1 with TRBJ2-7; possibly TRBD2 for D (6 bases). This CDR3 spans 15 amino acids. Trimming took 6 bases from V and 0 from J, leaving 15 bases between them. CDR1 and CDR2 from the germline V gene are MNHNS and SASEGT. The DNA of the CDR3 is TGTGCCAGCAGCCCCACCTTAGCGGCCTCCTACGAGCAGTACTTC. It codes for CASSPTLAASYEQYF.

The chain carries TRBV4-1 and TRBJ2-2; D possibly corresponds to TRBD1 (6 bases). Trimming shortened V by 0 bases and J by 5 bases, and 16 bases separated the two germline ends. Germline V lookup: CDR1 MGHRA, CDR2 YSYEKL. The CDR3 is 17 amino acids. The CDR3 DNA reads TGCGCCAGCAGCCAAGATGGTGCGACAGGAATAACCGGGGAGCTGTTTTTT. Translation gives CASSQDGATGITGELFF.

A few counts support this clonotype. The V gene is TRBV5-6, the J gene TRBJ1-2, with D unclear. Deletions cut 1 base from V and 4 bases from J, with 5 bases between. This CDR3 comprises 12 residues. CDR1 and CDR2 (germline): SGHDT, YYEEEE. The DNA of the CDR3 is TGTGCCAGCAGCTTGTCGCCCTATGGCTACACCTTC. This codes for CASSLSPYGYTF.

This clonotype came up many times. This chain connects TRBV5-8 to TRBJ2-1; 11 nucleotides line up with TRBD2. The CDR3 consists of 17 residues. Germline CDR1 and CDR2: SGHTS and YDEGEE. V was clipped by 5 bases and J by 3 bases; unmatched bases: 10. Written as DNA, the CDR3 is TGTGCCAGCAGTTCGTCTCCCGGGACTAGCGGCTACAATGAGCAGTTCTTC. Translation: CASSSSPGTSGYNEQFF.

As DNA, the CDR3 is TGTGCCAGCTCACCACCAAACACAGGGGGCACTGAAGCTTTCTTT. Translation gives CASSPPNTGGTEAFF. This chain joins TRBV18 and TRBJ1-1, with 8 bases aligning to TRBD1. With V trimmed by 0 bases and J by 4 bases, 4 bases remained unmatched. The CDR3 is made up of 15 amino acids. CDR1 and CDR2 (germline): KGHSH, LQKENI.

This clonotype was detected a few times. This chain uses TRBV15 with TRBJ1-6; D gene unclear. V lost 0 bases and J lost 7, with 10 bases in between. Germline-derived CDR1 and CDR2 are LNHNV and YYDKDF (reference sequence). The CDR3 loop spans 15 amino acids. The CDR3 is CATSRDRLENSPLHF. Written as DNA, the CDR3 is TGTGCCACCAGCAGAGATCGGTTGGAAAATTCACCCCTCCACTTT.

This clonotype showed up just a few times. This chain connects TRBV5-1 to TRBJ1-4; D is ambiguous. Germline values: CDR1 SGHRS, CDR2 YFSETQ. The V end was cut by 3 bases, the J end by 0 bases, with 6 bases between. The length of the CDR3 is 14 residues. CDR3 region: CASSSLSTNEKLFF. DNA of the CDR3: TGCGCCAGCAGCTCGCTATCAACTAATGAAAAACTGTTTTTT.

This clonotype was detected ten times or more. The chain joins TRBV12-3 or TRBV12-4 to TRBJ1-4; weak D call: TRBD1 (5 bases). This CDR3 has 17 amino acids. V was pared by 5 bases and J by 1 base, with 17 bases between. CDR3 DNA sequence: TGTGCCAGCAGTCCTCTCGAGACGGGGGTAACTAATGAAAAACTGTTTTTT. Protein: CASSPLETGVTNEKLFF.

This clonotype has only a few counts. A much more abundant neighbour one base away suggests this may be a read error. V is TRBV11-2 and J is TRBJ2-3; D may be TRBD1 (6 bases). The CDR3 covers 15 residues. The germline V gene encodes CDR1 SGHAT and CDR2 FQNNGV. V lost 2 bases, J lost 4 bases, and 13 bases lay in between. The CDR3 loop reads CASSLLVGGADTQYF. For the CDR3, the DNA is TGTGCCAGCAGCTTATTGGTAGGGGGTGCAGATACGCAGTATTTT.

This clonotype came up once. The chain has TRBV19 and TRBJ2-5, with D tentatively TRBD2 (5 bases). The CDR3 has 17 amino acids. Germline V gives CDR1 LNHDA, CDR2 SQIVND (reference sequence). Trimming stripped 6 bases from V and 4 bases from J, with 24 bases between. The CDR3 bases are TGTGCCAGTAGCTTTAGTACCGGGAACATAGGACCAGAGACCCAGTACTTC. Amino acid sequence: CASSFSTGNIGPETQYF.

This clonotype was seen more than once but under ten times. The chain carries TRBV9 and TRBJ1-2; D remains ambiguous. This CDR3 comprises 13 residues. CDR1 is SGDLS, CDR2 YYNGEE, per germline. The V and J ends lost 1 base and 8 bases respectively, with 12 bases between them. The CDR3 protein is CASSVWGAGGYTF. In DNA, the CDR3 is TGTGCCAGCAGCGTATGGGGAGCGGGAGGCTACACCTTC.

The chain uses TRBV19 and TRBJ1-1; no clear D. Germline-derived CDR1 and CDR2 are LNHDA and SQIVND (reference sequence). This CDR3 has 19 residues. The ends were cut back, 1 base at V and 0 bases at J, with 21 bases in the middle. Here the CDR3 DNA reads TGTGCCAGTAGTATAGCGACCCCCCCACGGCCCCCCATGAACACTGAAGCTTTCTTT. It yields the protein CASSIATPPRPPMNTEAFF.

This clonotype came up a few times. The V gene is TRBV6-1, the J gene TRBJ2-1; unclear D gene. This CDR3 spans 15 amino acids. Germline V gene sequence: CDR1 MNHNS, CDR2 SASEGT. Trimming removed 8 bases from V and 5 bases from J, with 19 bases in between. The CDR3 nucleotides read TGTGCCAGCTCTGGTGTAGGTGGGTCCCACAATGAGCAGTTCTTC. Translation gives CASSGVGGSHNEQFF.